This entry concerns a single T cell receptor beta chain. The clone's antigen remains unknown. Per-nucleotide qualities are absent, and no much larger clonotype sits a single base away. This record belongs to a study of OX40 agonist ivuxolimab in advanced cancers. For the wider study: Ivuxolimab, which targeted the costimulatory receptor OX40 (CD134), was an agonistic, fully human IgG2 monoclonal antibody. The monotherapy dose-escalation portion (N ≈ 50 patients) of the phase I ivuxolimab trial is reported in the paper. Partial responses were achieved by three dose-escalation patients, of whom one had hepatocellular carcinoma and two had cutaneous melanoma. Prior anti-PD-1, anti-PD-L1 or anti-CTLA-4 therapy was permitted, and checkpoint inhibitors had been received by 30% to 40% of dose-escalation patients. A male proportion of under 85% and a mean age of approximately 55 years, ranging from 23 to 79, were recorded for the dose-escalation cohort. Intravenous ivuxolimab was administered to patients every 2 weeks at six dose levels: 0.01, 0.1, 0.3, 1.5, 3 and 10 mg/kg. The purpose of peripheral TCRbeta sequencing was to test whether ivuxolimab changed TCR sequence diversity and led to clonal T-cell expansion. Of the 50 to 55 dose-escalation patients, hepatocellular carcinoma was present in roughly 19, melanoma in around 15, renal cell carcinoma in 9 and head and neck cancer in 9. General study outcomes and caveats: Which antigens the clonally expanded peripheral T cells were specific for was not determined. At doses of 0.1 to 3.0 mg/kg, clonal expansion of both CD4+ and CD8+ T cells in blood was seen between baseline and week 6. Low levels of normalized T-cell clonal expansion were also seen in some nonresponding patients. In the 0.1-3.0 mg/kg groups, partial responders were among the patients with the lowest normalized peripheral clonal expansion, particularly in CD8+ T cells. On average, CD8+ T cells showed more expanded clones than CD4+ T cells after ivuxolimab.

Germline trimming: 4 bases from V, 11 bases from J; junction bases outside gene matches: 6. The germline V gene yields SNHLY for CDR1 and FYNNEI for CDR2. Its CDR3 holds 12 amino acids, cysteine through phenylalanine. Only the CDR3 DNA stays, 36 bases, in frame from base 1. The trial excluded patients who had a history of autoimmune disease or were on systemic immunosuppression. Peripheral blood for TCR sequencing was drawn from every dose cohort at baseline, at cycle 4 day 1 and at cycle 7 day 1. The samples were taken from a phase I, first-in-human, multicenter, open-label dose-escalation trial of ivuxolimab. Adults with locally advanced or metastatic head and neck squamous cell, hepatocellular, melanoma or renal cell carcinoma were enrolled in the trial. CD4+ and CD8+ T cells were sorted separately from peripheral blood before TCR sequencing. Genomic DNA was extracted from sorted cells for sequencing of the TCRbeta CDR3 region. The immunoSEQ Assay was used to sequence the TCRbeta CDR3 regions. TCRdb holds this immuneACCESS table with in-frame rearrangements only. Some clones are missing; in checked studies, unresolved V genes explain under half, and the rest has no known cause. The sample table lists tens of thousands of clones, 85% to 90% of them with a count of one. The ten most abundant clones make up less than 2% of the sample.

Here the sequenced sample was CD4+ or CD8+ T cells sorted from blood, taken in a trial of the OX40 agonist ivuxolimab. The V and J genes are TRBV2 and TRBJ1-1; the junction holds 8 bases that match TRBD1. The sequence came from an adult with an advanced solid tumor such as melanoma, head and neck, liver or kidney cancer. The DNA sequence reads TGTGCCAGCAGTGTCCAGGGGGCATCGGCTTTCTTT. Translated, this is CASSVQGASAFF.